These T cell receptor beta chains were read from a single sample in a study of OX40 agonist ivuxolimab in advanced cancers. Only in-frame clones appear in the TCRdb table, and some are missing; sequencing was by immunoSEQ multiplex PCR. This table holds under 80,000 clones, just over 85% found once. This specimen was CD4+ or CD8+ T cells sorted from blood, taken in a trial of the OX40 agonist ivuxolimab. The receptor source for this set is an adult with an advanced solid tumor such as melanoma, head and neck, liver or kidney cancer. Both conserved end residues are part of each CDR3. D genes are given only for firm matches. Expanded clones are given a class, and other clones once, few, many or no size at all.

>TRBJ1-1|-|TRBV6-5|-
TGTGCCAGCAGTTACTCCGGGCCCACTGAAGCTTTCTTT
CASSYSGPTEAFF
>TRBJ1-1|-|TRBV18|-
TGTGCCAGCTCACCCTGGACCGATTCTACTTCTGAAGCTTTCTTT
CASSPWTDSTSEAFF
>TRBJ1-5|-|TRBV5-1|-
TGCGCCAGCAGCTTGATGGGGGGTAGCAATCAGCCCCAGCATTTT
CASSLMGGSNQPQHF
>TRBJ1-2|-|TRBV19|-
TGTGCCAGTAGTATGCAGGGAGGGTACTATGGCTACACCTTC
CASSMQGGYYGYTF
>TRBJ1-1|-|TRBV7-3|-
TGTGCCAGCAGCCCAGGGGTTATCACTGAAGCTTTCTTT
CASSPGVITEAFF
>TRBJ2-2|-|TRBV7-3|-
TGTGCCAGCAGCCCGACTTACACCGGGGAGCTGTTTTTT
CASSPTYTGELFF
>TRBJ1-4|-|TRBV6-5|TRBD1
TGTGCCAGCAGTTACGAGGGTGGGACAGATGAAAAACTGTTTTTT
CASSYEGGTDEKLFF
>TRBJ1-4|-|TRBV7-9|TRBD1
TGTGCCAGCAGCTCCCGACAGGGGGCGGCTAATGAAAAACTGTTTTTT
CASSSRQGAANEKLFF
>TRBJ2-2|-|TRBV5-1|TRBD1
TGCGCCAGCAATTTAGGGACAGGACGCACCGGGGAGCTGTTTTTT
CASNLGTGRTGELFF
>TRBJ2-5|once|TRBV9|-
TGTGCCAGCAGCGTGCGGGATGGGGGGGAGACCCAGTACTTC
CASSVRDGGETQYF
>TRBJ2-7|-|TRBV21-1|-
TGTGCCAGCACCAGGGGGGGAGACACGTTTTACTACGAGCAGTACTTC
CASTRGGDTFYYEQYF
>TRBJ2-1|-|TRBV6-1|-
TGTGCCAGCAGTGACCTCAGTGAGCAGTTCTTC
CASSDLSEQFF
>TRBJ1-2|-|TRBV21-1|-
-
CASSKVAQGAQGYTF
>TRBJ2-7|-|TRBV5-4|-
TGTGCCAGCAGCCCCAATCCTACGGGCGAGCAGTACTTC
CASSPNPTGEQYF
>TRBJ2-1|-|TRBV2|-
TGTGCCAGCAGTGAGTGGAATGAGCAGTTCTTC
CASSEWNEQFF
>TRBJ1-2|-|TRBV18|-
TGTGCCAGCTCAACCAGGCCTGAACCATATGGCTACACCTTC
CASSTRPEPYGYTF
>TRBJ2-3|-|TRBV6-5|TRBD2
TGTGCCAGCAGTTACCGCCTAGCGGGCACAGATACGCAGTATTTT
CASSYRLAGTDTQYF
>TRBJ2-2|once|TRBV2|TRBD2
TGTGCCAGCAGAGCCGGGACTAGCGATCCCGGGGAGCTGTTTTTT
CASRAGTSDPGELFF
>TRBJ2-7|-|TRBV6-5|TRBD2
TGTGCCAGCAGAGGACCCGGGACTAGCGGTTACGAGCAGTACTTC
CASRGPGTSGYEQYF
>TRBJ2-1|-|TRBV4-1|-
TGCGCCAGCAGCCATAATCTGGAGGTCGGTGAGCAGTTCTTC
CASSHNLEVGEQFF
>TRBJ1-5|few|TRBV6-5|-
TGTGCCAGCAGGCCCCAGGGTGGGAGCAATCAGCCCCAGCATTTT
CASRPQGGSNQPQHF
>TRBJ2-3|-|TRBV6-1|-
TGTGCCAGCAGTGAAGTCGAAGGGGCTACGCAGTATTTT
CASSEVEGATQYF
>TRBJ1-1|-|TRBV6-1|-
TGTGCCAGCAGGCATCGGACACAAATGAACACTGAAGCTTTCTTT
CASRHRTQMNTEAFF
>TRBJ1-4|-|TRBV7-9|-
TGTGCCAGCAGCTTTTCCGCAACTAATGAAAAACTGTTTTTT
CASSFSATNEKLFF
>TRBJ2-1|-|TRBV2|-
TGTGCCAGCAGTAACAGATACAATGAGCAGTTCTTC
CASSNRYNEQFF
>TRBJ2-7|-|TRBV18|TRBD1
TGTGCCAGCTCAGTACAGGGGGACGAGCAGTACTTC
CASSVQGDEQYF
>TRBJ2-1|-|TRBV5-1|-
TGCGCCAGCAACTCCGGGACTCCTAACGAGCAGTTCTTC
CASNSGTPNEQFF
>TRBJ2-5|-|TRBV7-3|-
TGTGCCAGCAGCCCATCCGGGACACTTGTAGAGACCCAGTACTTC
CASSPSGTLVETQYF
>TRBJ1-4|-|TRBV5-1|TRBD1
TGCGCCAGCAGCGAATCGGGACAGCGAGCTGAAAAACTGTTTTTT
CASSESGQRAEKLFF
>TRBJ2-1|-|TRBV20-1|-
TGCAGTGCTAGCAGGGAGCAGTTCTTC
CSASREQFF
>TRBJ2-2|-|TRBV28|TRBD2
TGTGCCAGCAGTTTATTAGCGGGAACCACCGGGGAGCTGTTTTTT
CASSLLAGTTGELFF
>TRBJ1-2|-|TRBV30|-
TGTGCCTGGAGGGGAAGTAACTATGGCTACACCTTC
CAWRGSNYGYTF
>TRBJ2-7|-|TRBV6-5|-
TGTGCCAGCAGGACCGCGGCGGGCTCCTACGAGCAGTACTTC
CASRTAAGSYEQYF
>TRBJ2-3|-|TRBV11-1|TRBD2
TGTGCCAGCAGCTTCGCTAGCGGGACTAGCACAGATACGCAGTATTTT
CASSFASGTSTDTQYF
>TRBJ2-3|-|TRBV10-1|-
TGCGCCAGCAGCTCACCTGACCACACAGATACGCAGTATTTT
CASSSPDHTDTQYF
>TRBJ1-6|-|TRBV28|-
TGTGCCAGCAGTCGCCTCGGGGCAGGGGATAATTCACCCCTCCACTTT
CASSRLGAGDNSPLHF
>TRBJ2-5|-|TRBV5-1|TRBD2
TGCGCCAGCAGCGAAGGGACTAGCGGGAGCGCAGAGACCCAGTACTTC
CASSEGTSGSAETQYF
>TRBJ2-1|-|TRBV5-1|TRBD1
TGCGCCAGCAGCTGGGGGGCGGGACAGGGAGCCTACAATGAGCAGTTCTTC
CASSWGAGQGAYNEQFF
>TRBJ1-5|-|TRBV12-2|-
TGTGCAAGTCGCTTAAACCCTCCCAGCAGGGGCCCTCAGCCCCAGCATTTT
CASRLNPPSRGPQPQHF
>TRBJ1-1|-|TRBV6-5|TRBD1
TGTGCCAGCAGTCAAACGGGACAGGGATACACTGAAGCTTTCTTT
CASSQTGQGYTEAFF
>TRBJ1-6|-|TRBV27|-
TGTGCCAGCAGTTTGTGGGCTGTCGGAAATTCACCCCTCCACTTT
CASSLWAVGNSPLHF
>TRBJ2-7|once|TRBV7-9|-
TGTGCCAGCAGCTTAGCGGGGGGGGCGTACTACGAGCAGTACTTC
CASSLAGGAYYEQYF
>TRBJ1-2|-|TRBV11-2|-
TGTGCCAGCAGCTTAGCCAGGGTCTATGGCTACACCTTC
CASSLARVYGYTF
>TRBJ2-3|-|TRBV13|-
TGTGCCAGCAGCTTACTCCGCACAGATACGCAGTATTTT
CASSLLRTDTQYF
>TRBJ2-5|-|TRBV14|-
TGTGCCAGCAGCCATGAAGAGACCCAGTACTTC
CASSHEETQYF
>TRBJ2-3|-|TRBV7-9|TRBD1
TGTGCCAGCAGCAGGGACAGGGTAGAAGTGGCGGATACGCAGTATTTT
CASSRDRVEVADTQYF
>TRBJ1-3|-|TRBV19|TRBD1
TGTGCCAGTAGCCAGGCACGACAGGGCTTCTCTGGAAACACCATATATTTT
CASSQARQGFSGNTIYF
>TRBJ1-1|few|TRBV2|TRBD1
TGTGCCAGCAGTAACCGAGGGGGCTCGAACACTGAAGCTTTCTTT
CASSNRGGSNTEAFF
>TRBJ2-1|-|TRBV7-9|-
TGTGCCAGCAGTCGTAGTCGTGGAGAATCCTACAATGAGCAGTTCTTC
CASSRSRGESYNEQFF
>TRBJ2-3|-|TRBV28|-
TGTGCCAGCAGTTTGACGGGGACCCTTCGTGATACGCAGTATTTT
CASSLTGTLRDTQYF
>TRBJ2-7|-|TRBV2|TRBD2
TGTGCCAGCAGTGAAACACTAGCGCACGAGCAGTACTTC
CASSETLAHEQYF
>TRBJ2-2|-|TRBV30|TRBD2
TGTGCCTGGAGTGGGCTAGCGGGAGAGAACACCGGGGAGCTGTTTTTT
CAWSGLAGENTGELFF
>TRBJ1-2|few|TRBV19|-
TGTGCCAGTAGTACGACGGAATCCTATGGCTACACCTTC
CASSTTESYGYTF